This T cell receptor beta chain originates from a study of cytomegalovirus exposure and HLA in healthy donors. The PCR had 60 Vbeta and 13 Jbeta primers. The protocol was immunoSEQ multiplex PCR, while the TCRdb copy is restricted to in-frame clones and leaves out a portion. The sample consists of under 200,000 clones, roughly 70% of them appearing once. Germline V gene data show CDR1 as SGHVS and CDR2 as FNYEAQ. V gave up 2 bases and J gave up 6 bases; unmatched junction bases: 5. CDR3 size: 14 residues. The source material was PBMCs. The V gene is TRBV7-6, the J gene TRBJ2-7, with TRBD1 matching 9 bases. This TCR was recovered from a woman aged 40-49 years in good health and CMV-seropositive. The CDR3 sequence: CASSLTGGSGEQYF. In nucleotides, the CDR3 is TGTGCCAGCAGCTTAACAGGGGGCTCGGGCGAGCAGTACTTC.